These 4 T cell receptor beta chains were all obtained from the same sample, sequenced in a study of cytomegalovirus exposure and HLA in healthy donors. Amplification used 60 Vbeta primers and 13 Jbeta primers. TCRdb keeps only in-frame clones here, not all; method: immunoSEQ multiplex PCR. The repertoire holds under 200,000 clones, with 80% to 85% as singletons. The specimen was PBMCs. All receptors derive from a male donor in good health and CMV-seropositive.

The chain couples TRBV5-5 to TRBJ1-4; 10 nucleotides line up with TRBD1. The CDR3 is 16 residues long. Germline V gene lookup returns CDR1 SGHKS and CDR2 YYEKEE (reference sequence). With 5 bases clipped from V and 8 bases from J, the junction kept 12 bases outside the gene matches. The CDR3 loop is CASSTGPDRGREKLFF. In DNA form, the CDR3 reads TGTGCCAGCAGTACCGGACCAGACAGGGGGCGCGAAAAACTGTTTTTT.

The table lists this clone with a count of one. This chain links TRBV6-6 with TRBJ1-1; no reliable D call. V shed 4 bases and J shed 1 base, with 10 bases lying between them. From germline, CDR1 is MNHNY and CDR2 SVGAGI (reference sequence). The CDR3 is 14 residues long. The CDR3 nucleotides read TGTGCCAGCAGTTCACCGGGAGGGAACACTGAAGCTTTCTTT. Its translation: CASSSPGGNTEAFF.

This chain links TRBV30 with TRBJ1-1, with 7 nucleotides matching TRBD1. Germline V CDR1 and CDR2: GTSNPN, SVGIG (reference sequence). V lost 3 bases to trimming and J lost 6 bases; unmatched junction nucleotides: 19. The CDR3 is 17 residues long. The CDR3 DNA follows: TGTGCCTGGAGCGCTAGGACAGGCCTTTCTGGTCGTGCTGAAGCTTTCTTT. Encoded protein: CAWSARTGLSGRAEAFF.

The chain combines TRBV9 with TRBJ2-1, with 7 nucleotides matching TRBD2. This CDR3 is 15 amino acids long. Looked up from germline, CDR1 is SGDLS and CDR2 is YYNGEE. Unmatched junction bases numbered 4, after V lost 0 bases and J lost 4 bases. CDR3 protein: CASSVVPGGYNEQFF. Written as DNA, the CDR3 is TGTGCCAGCAGCGTAGTTCCGGGAGGATACAATGAGCAGTTCTTC.